This TCR beta chain came from a study of response to subunit inactivated influenza vaccine listed by TCRdb under 2018. Concerning the study at large: The study used deep quantitative T cell receptor repertoire profiling to track responses to a trivalent subunit inactivated influenza vaccine. What the work shows at the level of the full study, not this receptor alone: The authors suggested that each seasonal influenza vaccination may recruit only a limited number of new T cells.

Reading the label with the study, this specimen's time point is: more than 40 days after influenza vaccine administration. Notes on this clonotype: What this receptor recognizes is not known. No quality values exist for individual bases; no much larger clone is one base distant.

The receptor library was made with RT-PCR. Sequencing instrument: Illumina HiSeq 2500. The public sequencing data were trimmed at Q25 with fastp and processed into clonotypes with MiXCR by TCRdb, which kept only in-frame beta chains. Entries that share a CDR3 protein sequence are merged under the most common genes and DNA. For this sample there are hundreds of thousands of distinct CDR3 sequences; 10% to 15% appear just once. The biggest ten clones account for around 14% of the sample. For this chain, trimming is 0 bases at the V end and 4 bases at the J end, and the number of junction bases without a gene match is 7. The CDR3 numbers 18 residues from cysteine through phenylalanine. Only CDR3 DNA is held: 54 bases, read in frame from base 1. The germline V gene provides CDR1 LGHNA and CDR2 YSLEER.

This clonotype was obtained from a man in his fifties who received an inactivated influenza vaccine. Donor details come from another sample of the same person, matched by shared clones. The sequence is built from TRBV4-3 and TRBJ2-6; 9 bases in between match TRBD1. Specimen: PBMCs from blood, collected about 40 days after vaccination. The CDR3 protein: CASSQEGTGTLGANVLTF. The nucleotide sequence reads TGCGCCAGCAGCCAAGAGGGGACAGGGACATTGGGGGCCAACGTCCTGACTTTC.